This T cell receptor (beta chain) comes out of a study of human T cells and chemical hapten exposure. For the study at large: Across the whole study, which lasted around 26 weeks, patients were given diphenylcyclopropenone on the scalp once a week. The study, taken as a whole, reports: Patch test scores rose with PT1 expanded TCR counts, a positive correlation.

V lost 4 bases, J lost 6 bases, and 12 bases lay in between. Germline assignment: CDR1 SNHLY and CDR2 FYNNEI. The CDR3 length is 13 residues. In this sample, this clonotype turned up a few times. Its target is unknown. Indicated time point: pre-sensitization, week 0. Stated treatment: therapeutic diphenylcyclopropenone sensitization with weekly scalp DPC. In the authors' methods: Samples held a median of approximately 96,000 TCRs, range 23,224–690,600. TCRdb re-derived calls from the RACE reads in MiXCR, one entry per CDR3 protein. The V and J calls come from TCRdb's annotation, not from the publication. The table has 150,000 to 200,000 distinct CDR3 sequences, approximately 31% seen once.

This chain uses TRBV2 with TRBJ1-2, with D unclear. The sample in question was whole blood, obtained in connection with sensitization to the hapten diphenylcyclopropenone (DPC). This sequence originates from a woman aged 25 to 39 with alopecia areata. Some clones in this sample may be carry-over from other donors' samples. The CDR3 protein is CASSATRDHGYTF. The CDR3 bases are TGTGCCAGCAGTGCGACGAGGGATCATGGCTACACCTTC.